This TCR beta chain appears in the sequencing data of a study of T cells in Graves' hyperthyroidism and ophthalmopathy. Researchers took RNA transcripts and amplified the TCR beta CDR3 regions from them. Using the HTBI primer set, a first-round RT-PCR was run on the TCR CDR3. TCRdb itself ran the multiplex PCR reads through MiXCR, one entry per CDR3 protein. The data contain 350,000 to 450,000 distinct CDR3 sequences, roughly 14% of them singletons. Many counts were recorded for this clonotype. Trimming cost V 6 bases and J 2 bases; bases outside gene matches: 10. Germline V CDR1 and CDR2: SGHNT, YENEEA. The CDR3 contains 15 residues.

The chain uses TRBV11-3 and TRBJ2-7; 7 bases agree with TRBD2. The TCR sequence derives from a woman between 55 and 75 years old with Graves' hyperthyroidism. Sequenced input: blood. The DNA for the CDR3 is TGTGCCAGCAGGGGAAGGGAGGGGCTCGCCTACGAGCAGTACTTC. Translation: CASRGREGLAYEQYF.